This T cell receptor beta chain emerged from a study of blood T cells in healthy people across ages. Study findings and constraints: TCR beta diversity, measured per million T cells, fell in a roughly linear way with age.

Extracted total RNA amounted to at least 6 micrograms for each sample. The second PCR ran roughly 6 to 11 cycles with a sample-barcoded 5' primer and J-beta primers. The yield of each sample was at least 2.5 million CDR3-containing paired-end reads. MiXCR, applied by TCRdb to the 5' RACE reads, yields one record per CDR3 protein. The sample gives about 640,000 distinct CDR3 sequences, around 31% of which show up once; around a sixth is in the top ten. As for this clonotype: Its antigen is still unknown. Possible read error: a much larger clone is one base away.

Sequences were obtained from blood. This TCR derives from a woman of 80 years or more in good health.

CDR3 sequence reads: CSAGRAGGYEQYF. The CDR3 nucleotides are TGCAGTGCCGGGAGGGCAGGAGGCTACGAGCAGTACTTC. The gene calls are TRBV20-1 and TRBJ2-7; 8 bases fit TRBD2. CDR3 length: 13 residues. V lost 6 bases and J lost 3; bases outside the gene matches: 7. Germline CDR1 and CDR2: DFQATT and SNEGSKA (reference sequence).